The 13 T cell receptor beta chains below were found in one sample sequenced in a study of shared T cell receptors in the human thymus. Profiling relied on immunoSEQ multiplex PCR, and the TCRdb table lists in-frame clones only, not all of them. Seen here are roughly 560,000 clones, 78% observed once, and the top ten hold roughly 0.013%. The same data also contributed to another study, on human thymus T cells.

Sequenced material: thymocytes. These receptors were taken from a boy younger than two with a congenital heart defect.

The chain joins TRBV19 to TRBJ2-1; 14 nucleotides line up with TRBD2. The germline CDR1 and CDR2 sequences are LNHDA and SQIVND (reference sequence). This CDR3 spans 18 amino acids. J lost 7 bases, V lost 5 bases, and 13 bases had no gene match. The CDR3 protein is CASSLGLAGGGLENEQFF. The DNA of the CDR3 is TGTGCCAGTAGTCTCGGACTAGCGGGAGGAGGTTTGGAGAATGAGCAGTTCTTC.

The chain is built from TRBV2 and TRBJ1-2, with 8 bases matching TRBD1. The CDR3 extends over 17 amino acids. From germline, CDR1 is SNHLY and CDR2 FYNNEI. With 2 bases clipped from V and 8 bases from J, the junction kept 16 bases outside the gene matches. The DNA of the CDR3 is TGTGCCAGCAGTGAAACGGTGGTTGGACAGGGATCGTGCGGCTACACCTTC. Residues: CASSETVVGQGSCGYTF.

V usage is TRBV2 and J usage is TRBJ2-3; a weak D match, TRBD1 (6 bases). CDR1 is SNHLY and CDR2 is FYNNEI in the germline V gene. V was clipped by 5 bases and J by 4 bases, with 22 bases between them. The CDR3 is made up of 17 amino acids. CDR3 region: CASSLRLQGPLADTQYF. DNA of the CDR3: TGTGCCAGCAGTCTAAGACTACAGGGTCCGCTGGCAGATACGCAGTATTTT.

The chain recombines TRBV6-1 with TRBJ2-2, with 15 bases that match TRBD2. CDR3 length equals 17 residues. Looked up from germline, CDR1 is MNHNS and CDR2 is SASEGT. J was trimmed by 2 bases and V by 4 bases; bases with no gene match: 2. The CDR3 region is CASSAGLAGGNTGELFF. CDR3 in DNA: TGTGCCAGCAGTGCGGGACTAGCGGGAGGAAACACCGGGGAGCTGTTTTTT.

This clone was seen a handful of times. The J gene is TRBJ1-2, the V gene TRBV19; no clear D. V dropped 5 bases and J dropped 6 bases, with 13 bases sitting between them. CDR3 length equals 13 residues. CDR1 is LNHDA, CDR2 SQIVND, per germline (reference sequence). CDR3: CASSLREEHGYTF. CDR3 coding DNA: TGTGCCAGTAGTCTAAGGGAGGAGCATGGCTACACCTTC.

The chain employs TRBV7-9 and TRBJ2-7; D might be TRBD2 (6 bases). Germline CDR1 is SEHNR and CDR2 is FQNEAQ (reference sequence). CDR3 length equals 14 residues. With 3 bases removed from V and 3 bases from J, the gap between germline ends came to 12 bases. CDR3 loop: CASSFKASDYEQYF. The CDR3 DNA follows: TGTGCCAGCAGCTTTAAGGCTAGCGACTACGAGCAGTACTTC.

The gene calls are TRBV10-3 and TRBJ1-2; TRBD1 is a possible D gene (6 bases). Germline CDR1 and CDR2: ENHRY and SYGVKD. This CDR3 contains 18 residues. V dropped 4 bases and J dropped 1 base, with 22 bases sitting between them. CDR3 residues: CAISGRGFQDRNNYGYTF. The CDR3 nucleotides read TGTGCCATCAGTGGAAGGGGTTTTCAGGACAGAAATAACTATGGCTACACCTTC.

The gene calls are TRBV5-1 and TRBJ2-2; TRBD2 matches 12 bases. The CDR3 has 17 amino acids. Germline trimming cut 0 bases from V and 7 bases from J; bases unmatched to any gene: 7. Germline loops: CDR1 SGHRS, CDR2 YFSETQ. CDR3 in DNA: TGCGCCAGCAGCTTGGCCCTAGCGGGAGGGCCGGGCGGGGAGCTGTTTTTT. Its protein is CASSLALAGGPGGELFF.

The genes are TRBV9 and TRBJ1-1; D gene ambiguous. Germline CDR1 and CDR2: SGDLS and YYNGEE. The V gene lost 1 base and the J gene lost 1 base, with 11 bases spanning the gap. There are 15 residues in the CDR3. CDR3 residues: CASSVPPQRNTEAFF. DNA for the CDR3: TGTGCCAGCAGCGTACCCCCCCAGCGGAACACTGAAGCTTTCTTT. The variable domain in full, completed from reference TRBV9 and TRBJ1-1, reads DSGVTQTPKHLITATGQRVTLRCSPRSGDLSVYWYQQSLDQGLQFLIQYYNGEERAKGNILERFSAQQFPDLHSELNLSSLELGDSALYFCASSVPPQRNTEAFFGQGTRLTVV.

The chain couples TRBV6-1 to TRBJ2-3; 12 bases fit TRBD2. CDR3 size: 17 residues. Germline V CDR1 and CDR2: MNHNS, SASEGT. Trimming cost V 4 bases and J 3 bases; bases outside gene matches: 8. The CDR3 DNA reads TGTGCCAGCAGTGGTGTTGCGACTAGCGGGAGAACAGATACGCAGTATTTT. Its translation is CASSGVATSGRTDTQYF.

The table lists this clone with a few counts. The rearrangement links TRBV19 to TRBJ1-5, with 9 positions matching TRBD1. Germline assignment: CDR1 LNHDA and CDR2 SQIVND (reference sequence). With 4 bases clipped from V and 3 bases from J, the junction kept 10 bases outside the gene matches. The CDR3 is made up of 17 amino acids. The chain's CDR3 is CASSTPPGQGPNQPQHF. The CDR3, as DNA: TGTGCCAGTAGTACACCCCCGGGACAGGGCCCCAATCAGCCCCAGCATTTT.

The V call is TRBV10-3, the J call TRBJ1-2; TRBD1 is a possible D gene (6 bases). V dropped 5 bases and J dropped 6 bases, with 13 bases sitting between them. CDR3 length equals 13 residues. Germline V lookup: CDR1 ENHRY, CDR2 SYGVKD. In DNA, the CDR3 is TGTGCCATCAGTCCGGGGAGGGGGGATGGCTACACCTTC. It specifies CAISPGRGDGYTF.

The chain uses TRBV28 and TRBJ2-7, with D possibly matching TRBD1 (5 bases). Germline CDR1 is MDHEN and CDR2 is SYDVKM. V was cut by 1 base and J by 0 bases, with 13 bases left in between. CDR3 size: 16 residues. This chain's CDR3 is CASSLFGAPLSYEQYF. CDR3 nucleotide sequence: TGTGCCAGCAGTTTATTTGGGGCACCACTCTCCTACGAGCAGTACTTC.